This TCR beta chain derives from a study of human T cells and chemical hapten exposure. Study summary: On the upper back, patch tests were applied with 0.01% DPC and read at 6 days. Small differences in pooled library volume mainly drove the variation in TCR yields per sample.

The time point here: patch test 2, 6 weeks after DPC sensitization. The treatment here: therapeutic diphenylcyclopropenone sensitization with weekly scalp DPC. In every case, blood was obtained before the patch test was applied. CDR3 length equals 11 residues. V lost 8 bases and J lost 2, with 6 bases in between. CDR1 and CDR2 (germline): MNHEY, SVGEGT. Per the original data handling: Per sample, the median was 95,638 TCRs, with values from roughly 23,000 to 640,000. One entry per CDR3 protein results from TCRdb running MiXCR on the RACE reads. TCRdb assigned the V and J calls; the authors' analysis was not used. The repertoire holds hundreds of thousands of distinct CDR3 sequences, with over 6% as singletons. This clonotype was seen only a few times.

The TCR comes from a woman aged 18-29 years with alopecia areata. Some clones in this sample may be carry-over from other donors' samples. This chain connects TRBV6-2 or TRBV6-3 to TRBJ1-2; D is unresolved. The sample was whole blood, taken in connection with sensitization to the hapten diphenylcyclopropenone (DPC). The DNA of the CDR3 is TGTGCCAGCGCAGAGAACTATGGCTACACCTTC. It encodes CASAENYGYTF.